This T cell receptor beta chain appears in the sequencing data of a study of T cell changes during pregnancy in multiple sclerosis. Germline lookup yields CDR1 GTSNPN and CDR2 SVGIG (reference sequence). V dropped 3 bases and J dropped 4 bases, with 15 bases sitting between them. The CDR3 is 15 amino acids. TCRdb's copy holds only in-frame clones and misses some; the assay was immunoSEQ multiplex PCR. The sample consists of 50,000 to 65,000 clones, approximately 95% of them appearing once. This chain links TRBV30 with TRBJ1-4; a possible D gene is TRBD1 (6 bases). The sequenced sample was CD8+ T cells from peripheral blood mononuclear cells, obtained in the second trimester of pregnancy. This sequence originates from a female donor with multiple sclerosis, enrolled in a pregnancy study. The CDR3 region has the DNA TGTGCCTGGAGCGCGGCGGACAGCTATAATGAAAAACTGTTTTTT. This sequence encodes CAWSAADSYNEKLFF.